These 23 T cell receptor beta chains share one sample of origin, sequenced in a study of T cell repertoires in cytomegalovirus infection. For these receptors, no antigen is known. TCRdb reprocessed the reads with MiXCR, giving one entry per CDR3 protein. The table includes around 570,000 distinct CDR3 sequences, over 35% detected once. The material sequenced was cultured PBMCs, taken from culture after CMV antigen stimulation. The receptors derive from a human donor in good health (CMV status not recorded). Some clones in this sample may be carry-over from other donors' samples.

This clonotype occurred a few times. This rearrangement joins TRBV19 to TRBJ2-2; maybe TRBD2 (6 bases). V lost 3 bases, J lost 3 bases, and 17 bases lay in between. Germline CDR1 reads LNHDA; CDR2 reads SQIVND (reference sequence). CDR3 length equals 17 residues. The CDR3, as DNA: TGTGCCAGTAGTATTGGCGTTTGGAGGGTTGACACCGGGGAGCTGTTTTTT. It encodes CASSIGVWRVDTGELFF.

This rearrangement joins TRBV4-3 to TRBJ2-7; the D is unclear. This CDR3 spans 16 amino acids. Per germline, CDR1 LGHNA and CDR2 YSLEER. V lost 1 base and J 4 bases, leaving 17 bases between the germline ends. As DNA, the CDR3 is TGCGCCAGCAGCCAAGGCCGCCCTTTAGGGTTATACGAGCAGTACTTC. Protein: CASSQGRPLGLYEQYF.

The rearrangement uses TRBV7-9 and TRBJ2-7, with a possible D match to TRBD1 (6 bases). CDR3 length: 13 amino acids. Germline CDR1 SEHNR, CDR2 FQNEAQ (reference sequence). V gave up 5 bases and J gave up 6 bases, with 14 bases separating them. The CDR3 loop is CASSSKQGGEQYF. The CDR3 DNA reads TGTGCCAGCAGCAGCAAACAGGGTGGCGAGCAGTACTTC.

This chain joins TRBV4-1 and TRBJ1-5; 8 positions agree with TRBD1. Trimming took 4 bases from V and 6 from J; bases not matched to a gene: 8. The germline V gene encodes CDR1 MGHRA and CDR2 YSYEKL. CDR3 length: 15 residues. CDR3 amino acids: CASSPQGAPSQPQHF. DNA for the CDR3: TGCGCCAGCAGCCCCCAGGGGGCGCCCAGTCAGCCCCAGCATTTT.

The genes are TRBV6-5 and TRBJ2-1; D might be TRBD2 (5 bases). Per germline, CDR1 MNHEY and CDR2 SVGAGI. This CDR3 comprises 12 residues. V dropped 9 bases and J dropped 9 bases, with 15 bases sitting between them. The CDR3 DNA reads as TGTGCCAGTTTTTCCCCTAGCTTTGAGCAGTTCTTC. This codes for CASFSPSFEQFF.

The chain has TRBV2 and TRBJ1-1; D not certain. The CDR3 totals 13 residues. Germline-derived CDR1 and CDR2 are SNHLY and FYNNEI. V dropped 6 bases and J dropped 8 bases, with 16 bases sitting between them. CDR3 sequence reads: CASSETGLLEAFF. CDR3 DNA: TGTGCCAGCAGCGAGACTGGTCTCCTCGAAGCTTTCTTT.

This chain joins TRBV6-2 or TRBV6-3 and TRBJ2-3; D might be TRBD1 (6 bases). The V end was cut by 2 bases, the J end by 2 bases, with 11 bases between. In germline, CDR1 is MNHEY, CDR2 SVGEGT. CDR3 length: 15 residues. As DNA, the CDR3 is TGTGCCAGCAGTTACCGGGACAAGTACACAGATACGCAGTATTTT. As protein: CASSYRDKYTDTQYF.

In its sample, this clonotype was seen many times. V usage is TRBV7-2 and J usage is TRBJ2-3; the D is unclear. In germline, CDR1 is SGHTA, CDR2 FQGNSA. V dropped 3 bases and J dropped 2 bases, with 9 bases sitting between them. There are 14 residues in the CDR3. This CDR3 reads CASSLSRYTDTQYF. Here the CDR3 DNA reads TGTGCCAGCAGCTTGTCCCGCTACACAGATACGCAGTATTTT.

The chain uses TRBV12-3 or TRBV12-4 and TRBJ2-5; D not certain. The ends were cut back, 5 bases at V and 3 bases at J, with 13 bases in the middle. CDR3 length equals 14 residues. The CDR3 nucleotides are TGTGCCAGCAGTACTTCATCGGTAAAAGAGACCCAGTACTTC. It specifies CASSTSSVKETQYF.

The genes are TRBV27 and TRBJ2-2, with D possibly TRBD2 on 5 matching bases. The CDR3 covers 14 residues. V lost 6 bases to trimming and J lost 2 bases, with 10 bases between them. The germline V gene encodes CDR1 MNHEY and CDR2 SMNVEV (reference sequence). The CDR3 reads CASSRSGNTGELFF. The CDR3 nucleotides are TGTGCCAGCAGCCGGAGCGGAAACACCGGGGAGCTGTTTTTT.

The chain is built from TRBV6-2 or TRBV6-3 and TRBJ2-7, with 7 bases aligning to TRBD2. Germline lookup yields CDR1 MNHEY and CDR2 SVGEGT. This CDR3 region has 12 residues. V shed 6 bases and J 6 bases; nucleotides not matched to a gene: 5. The CDR3, as DNA: TGTGCCAGCAGCGGGAGGTCAGGCGAGCAGTACTTC. As protein: CASSGRSGEQYF.

This chain joins TRBV6-2 or TRBV6-3 and TRBJ1-4; D gene unclear. V lost 8 bases, J lost 2 bases, and 3 bases lay in between. This CDR3 is 11 amino acids long. CDR1 and CDR2 from the germline V gene are MNHEY and SVGEGT. The CDR3 DNA reads TGTGCCAGCGCGACTAATGAAAAACTGTTTTTT. Translated: CASATNEKLFF.

In this sample, this clonotype turned up once. The chain employs TRBV11-2 and TRBJ2-1, with 8 bases that match TRBD1. Unmatched junction bases numbered 7, after V lost 5 bases and J lost 4 bases. Germline-derived CDR1 and CDR2 are SGHAT and FQNNGV. The CDR3 runs 15 residues. DNA of the CDR3: TGTGCCAGCAGCCCCAGGGGGCCTCCTTACAATGAGCAGTTCTTC. It codes for CASSPRGPPYNEQFF.

This clonotype was recorded a few times. The rearrangement joins TRBV19 to TRBJ2-1, with 7 bases aligning to TRBD2. V gave up 4 bases and J gave up 1 base; unmatched junction bases: 7. Germline V gene lookup returns CDR1 LNHDA and CDR2 SQIVND (reference sequence). This CDR3 spans 16 amino acids. The CDR3 sequence is CASSTRAGTSYNEQFF. CDR3 nucleotide sequence: TGTGCCAGTAGTACTCGAGCGGGGACTTCCTACAATGAGCAGTTCTTC.

The chain combines TRBV28 with TRBJ1-2, with a weak D call TRBD1 (6 bases). Deletions cut 6 bases from V and 3 bases from J, with 14 bases between. The germline CDR1 and CDR2 sequences are MDHEN and SYDVKM. CDR3 length equals 14 residues. CDR3 sequence (DNA): TGTGCCAGCAGCACCCCGTCAGGGGACTATGGCTACACCTTC. Its translation: CASSTPSGDYGYTF.

The V call is TRBV29-1, the J call TRBJ1-5; D possibly corresponds to TRBD1 (5 bases). V lost 7 bases and J lost 4, with 14 bases in between. The CDR3 extends over 13 amino acids. Germline CDR1 reads SQVTM; CDR2 reads ANQGSEA. The CDR3: CSGDRGKNQPQHF. Here the CDR3 DNA reads TGCAGCGGCGACCGGGGGAAAAATCAGCCCCAGCATTTT. Drawing the rest from reference TRBV29-1 and TRBJ1-5, the complete variable domain is SAVISQKPSRDICQRGTSLTIQCQVDSQVTMMFWYRQQPGQSLTLIATANQGSEATYESGFVIDKFPISRPNLTFSTLTVSNMSPEDSSIYLCSGDRGKNQPQHFGDGTRLSIL.

Turning to this clonotype: The junction shows a germline mismatch at one end, possibly a read error. J is TRBJ2-6 and V is TRBV12-3 or TRBV12-4; D tentatively reads TRBD1 or TRBD2 (5 bases each). This CDR3 contains 14 residues. The CDR3: CTSSWGFGANVLTF. In nucleotides, the CDR3 is TGTACCAGCAGTTGGGGGTTTGGGGCCAACGTCCTGACTTTC.

The table lists this clonotype with a few counts. The V and J genes are TRBV7-6 and TRBJ1-1; no firm D call. The CDR3 length is 13 residues. Germline CDR1 and CDR2: SGHVS and FNYEAQ. V was shortened by 4 bases and J by 4 bases, with 10 bases between the two germline ends. CDR3 amino acids: CASSSRLGTEAFF. The CDR3 DNA reads as TGTGCCAGCAGCTCTAGGTTAGGCACTGAAGCTTTCTTT.

The chain has TRBV28 and TRBJ1-5, with a weak D call TRBD1 (6 bases). This CDR3 contains 15 residues. Per the germline V gene, CDR1 is MDHEN and CDR2 is SYDVKM. V lost 4 bases and J 4 bases, leaving 14 bases between the germline ends. CDR3 protein: CASSSPGQGNQPQHF. The CDR3 bases are TGTGCCAGCAGTTCCCCTGGGCAGGGGAATCAGCCCCAGCATTTT.

This clonotype showed up just a few times. The chain uses TRBV20-1 and TRBJ2-7, with D possibly TRBD2 on 6 matching bases. The V gene's germline CDR1 is DFQATT and CDR2 SNEGSKA (reference sequence). This CDR3 has 14 residues. V shed 2 bases and J shed 2 bases, with 13 bases lying between them. CDR3 protein: CSARQGSGAYEQYF. The CDR3 DNA follows: TGCAGTGCTAGACAAGGTAGCGGAGCCTACGAGCAGTACTTC.

V usage is TRBV2 and J usage is TRBJ2-1; 8 nucleotides agree with TRBD1. From germline, CDR1 is SNHLY and CDR2 FYNNEI. This CDR3 contains 15 residues. Germline trimming cut 6 bases from V and 2 bases from J; bases unmatched to any gene: 6. CDR3 bases: TGTGCCAGCAGGTTTGACAGGGGAACCTACAATGAGCAGTTCTTC. This encodes CASRFDRGTYNEQFF.

This clonotype was found once. The CDR3 bases are TGTGCCAGCAGCATACAAACCCACAGGGGTCGGGACGAGCAGTACTTC. Translation gives CASSIQTHRGRDEQYF. The V gene is TRBV11-2, the J gene TRBJ2-7; 7 positions match TRBD1. This CDR3 has 16 amino acids. V shed 5 bases and J 5 bases; nucleotides not matched to a gene: 15. Per germline, CDR1 SGHAT and CDR2 FQNNGV.

The chain couples TRBV7-9 to TRBJ2-7, with D possibly being TRBD1 or TRBD2 (5 bases each). The CDR3 extends over 18 amino acids. Germline V gene sequence: CDR1 SEHNR, CDR2 FQNEAQ (reference sequence). With 5 bases removed from V and 1 base from J, the gap between germline ends came to 24 bases. The CDR3: CASSGGQSDPSGSYEQYF. In DNA form, the CDR3 reads TGTGCCAGCAGCGGGGGTCAGTCCGACCCCTCGGGGTCCTACGAGCAGTACTTC.